The 7 T cell receptor beta chains in this list originate from one sample, sequenced in a study of OX40 agonist ivuxolimab in advanced cancers. Libraries were made using the immunoSEQ multiplex PCR assay. Imported from immuneACCESS, the table was reduced by TCRdb to in-frame sequences with V and J called. These copies leave out some clones; in studies compared against another copy, an unresolved V gene accounts for under half, and the cause of the remainder is not known. Counted in this sample were about 15,000 clones; around 76% of them appeared once. The ten largest make up about a third of the sample. Sequencing used CD4+ or CD8+ T cells sorted from blood, obtained in a trial of the OX40 agonist ivuxolimab. These receptors came from an adult with an advanced solid tumor such as melanoma, head and neck, liver or kidney cancer.

The chain links TRBV7-9 to TRBJ2-7; 9 bases agree with TRBD2. The length of the CDR3 is 16 residues. The V and J ends lost 6 bases and 3 bases, in that order; junction bases with no gene match: 12. The germline gives CDR1 SEHNR, CDR2 FQNEAQ (reference sequence). CDR3 in DNA: TGTGCCAGCAGTAGACCCAGCGGGAGGTTCGACTACGAGCAGTACTTC. Its protein is CASSRPSGRFDYEQYF.

The gene calls are TRBV6-5 and TRBJ1-2; D not resolved. Per germline, CDR1 MNHEY and CDR2 SVGAGI. CDR3 size: 15 residues. Trimming took off 5 bases at V and 2 bases at J, with 15 bases between the two ends. The CDR3 reads CASSAPSGRNYGYTF. The CDR3, as DNA: TGTGCCAGCAGTGCCCCCTCGGGCAGAAACTATGGCTACACCTTC.

V and J are TRBV2 and TRBJ2-7; D is ambiguous. CDR1 is SNHLY and CDR2 is FYNNEI in the germline V gene. This CDR3 is built from 18 residues. V lost 0 bases and J 2 bases, leaving 20 bases between the germline ends. The CDR3 spells CASSEALHRPSTTYEQYF. The CDR3, as DNA: TGTGCCAGCAGTGAAGCGCTTCATCGTCCCTCCACTACCTACGAGCAGTACTTC.

The chain carries TRBV19 and TRBJ2-7; TRBD1 matches 7 bases. The ends lost 5 bases at V and 0 bases at J; junction bases unmatched: 4. Germline assignment: CDR1 LNHDA and CDR2 SQIVND (reference sequence). This CDR3 comprises 14 residues. The CDR3 DNA follows: TGTGCCAGTAGTGCGGCAGGGGGCTCCTACGAGCAGTACTTC. It is translated as CASSAAGGSYEQYF.

Concerning this clone: Compared with germline, one end of the junction differs, possibly owing to a read error. This sample also contains other DNA sequences that code for the same CDR3. The chain uses TRBV29-1 and TRBJ1-2; D call uncertain. The germline V gene has CDR1 SQVTM and CDR2 ANQGSEA. There are 12 residues in the CDR3. The CDR3 nucleotides are TGCAGCGTTGAAGATCACAGCTATGGCTATACCTTC. This encodes CSVEDHSYGYTF.

The chain joins TRBV27 to TRBJ2-4, with 12 bases lining up with TRBD2. In germline, CDR1 is MNHEY, CDR2 SMNVEV (reference sequence). CDR3 size: 18 residues. The V gene end was trimmed by 4 bases and the J gene end by 0 bases; junction bases not matched to a gene: 7. CDR3 amino acids: CASSCQTSGSLAKNIQYF. CDR3 in DNA: TGTGCCAGCAGTTGCCAGACTAGCGGGAGCCTAGCCAAAAACATTCAGTACTTC.

V gene TRBV28 combines with J gene TRBJ2-2; D unclear. In germline, CDR1 is MDHEN, CDR2 SYDVKM. Between the trimmed V and J ends, which lost 1 base and 4 bases, there was a span of 13 bases. The CDR3 length is 16 residues. DNA of the CDR3: TGTGCCAGCAGTTTATTGGCGCCAGCGCCCACCGGGGAGCTGTTTTTT. Translating it yields CASSLLAPAPTGELFF.